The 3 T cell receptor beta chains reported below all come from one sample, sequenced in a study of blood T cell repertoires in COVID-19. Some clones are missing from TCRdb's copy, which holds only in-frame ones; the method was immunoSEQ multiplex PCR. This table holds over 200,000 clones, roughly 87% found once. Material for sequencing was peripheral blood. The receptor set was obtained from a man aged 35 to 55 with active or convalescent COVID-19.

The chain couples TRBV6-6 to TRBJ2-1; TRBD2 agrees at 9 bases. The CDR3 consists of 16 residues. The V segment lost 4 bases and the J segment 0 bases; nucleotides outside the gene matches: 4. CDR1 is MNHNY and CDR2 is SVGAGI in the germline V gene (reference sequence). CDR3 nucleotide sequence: TGTGCCAGCAGTTCCGCGGGGGGGAGCTCCTACAATGAGCAGTTCTTC. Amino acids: CASSSAGGSSYNEQFF.

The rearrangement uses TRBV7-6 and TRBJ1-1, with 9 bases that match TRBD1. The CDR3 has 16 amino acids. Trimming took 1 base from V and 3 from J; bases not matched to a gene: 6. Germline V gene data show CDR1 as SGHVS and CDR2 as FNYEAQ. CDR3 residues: CASSLGTGGVYTEAFF. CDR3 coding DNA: TGTGCCAGCAGCTTAGGAACAGGGGGCGTTTACACTGAAGCTTTCTTT.

The DNA of the CDR3 is TGTGCCAGAAAGGAACAGGCTAGAATCGGGGAGACCCAGTACTTC. Encoded protein: CARKEQARIGETQYF. V is TRBV6-6 and J is TRBJ2-5; weak D call: TRBD1 (5 bases). The CDR3 covers 15 residues. Deletions cut 9 bases from V and 5 bases from J, with 22 bases between. From germline, CDR1 is MNHNY and CDR2 SVGAGI (reference sequence).